The 12 T cell receptor beta chains presented below share a single source sample, sequenced in a study of cytomegalovirus exposure and HLA in healthy donors. The PCR used 60 Vbeta and 13 Jbeta primers. Measured with immunoSEQ multiplex PCR; TCRdb has only the in-frame clones, and not every one. The sample includes some 100,000 clones, about 76% seen only once; the top ten take roughly an eighth. The sample taken for sequencing was PBMCs. The receptors here all came from a woman in her thirties or forties in good health and CMV-seropositive.

The chain links TRBV6-4 to TRBJ1-5; 8 nucleotides line up with TRBD1. V gave up 1 base and J gave up 1 base; unmatched junction bases: 0. The CDR3 contains 15 residues. Germline assignment: CDR1 MRHNA and CDR2 SNTAGT. CDR3 in amino acids: CASSDYRGSNQPQHF. The CDR3 nucleotides are TGTGCCAGCAGTGACTACAGGGGGAGCAATCAGCCCCAGCATTTT.

The chain combines TRBV5-1 with TRBJ1-2, with 9 positions matching TRBD1. This CDR3 is 15 amino acids long. The germline CDR1 and CDR2 sequences are SGHRS and YFSETQ. After removal of 4 bases from V and 8 bases from J, the junction contained 12 bases not matched to a gene. The CDR3 loop is CASSDPTGGRYGYTF. The DNA for the CDR3 is TGCGCCAGCAGCGACCCGACAGGGGGGCGGTACGGCTACACCTTC.

This clone was detected a few times. The V and J genes are TRBV29-1 and TRBJ2-5, with D possibly TRBD2 on 5 matching bases. V shed 8 bases and J shed 5 bases, with 15 bases lying between them. The CDR3 spans 12 residues. CDR1 SQVTM and CDR2 ANQGSEA come from the germline V gene. This chain's CDR3 is CSPVVTGETQYF. CDR3 DNA sequence: TGCAGCCCCGTCGTGACGGGGGAGACCCAGTACTTC.

V is TRBV7-2 and J is TRBJ1-2; no clear D. CDR1 SGHTA and CDR2 FQGNSA come from the germline V gene. The CDR3 is 13 residues long. V was shortened by 1 base and J by 11 bases, with 14 bases between the two germline ends. The CDR3 loop reads CASSLVRLGEYTF. CDR3 DNA: TGTGCCAGCAGCTTAGTTCGGCTCGGGGAATACACCTTC. The whole variable domain, remainder taken from reference TRBV7-2 and TRBJ1-2, is GAGVSQSPSNKVTEKGKDVELRCDPISGHTALYWYRQSLGQGLEFLIYFQGNSAPDKSGLPSDRFSAERTGGSVSTLTIQRTQQEDSAVYLCASSLVRLGEYTFGSGTRLTVV.

This chain uses TRBV4-1 with TRBJ1-1, with a weak D call TRBD1 (6 bases). In germline, CDR1 is MGHRA, CDR2 YSYEKL. This CDR3 has 18 amino acids. The germline V and J ends were trimmed by 4 bases and 1 base, with 22 bases remaining between them. CDR3 sequence: CASSPLRGGNYENTEAFF. Here the CDR3 DNA reads TGCGCCAGCAGCCCGCTTAGGGGGGGGAATTACGAGAACACTGAAGCTTTCTTT.

As to this clone: This sample also contains other DNA sequences that code for the same CDR3. The chain has TRBV30 and TRBJ1-5, with D maybe TRBD1 (6 bases). V was trimmed by 5 bases and J by 4 bases, leaving 12 bases between them. The germline V gene has CDR1 GTSNPN and CDR2 SVGIG (reference sequence). The CDR3 sequence is 13 residues long. CDR3 in amino acids: CAWDRGGNQPQHF. CDR3 DNA: TGTGCCTGGGATAGAGGGGGTAATCAGCCCCAGCATTTT.

This clone was observed a handful of times. The chain couples TRBV30 to TRBJ2-7; D is uncertain. Per the germline V gene, CDR1 is GTSNPN and CDR2 is SVGIG (reference sequence). V was clipped by 4 bases and J by 1 base, with 5 bases between them. The CDR3 spans 11 residues. CDR3 nucleotide sequence: TGTGCCTGGACCAATTCCTACGAGCAGTACTTC. Translated, it gives CAWTNSYEQYF.

The CDR3 nucleotides read TGTGCCAGCAGGCATACACAGGGCGACTATGGCTACACCTTC. Encoded protein: CASRHTQGDYGYTF. The chain uses TRBV6-4 and TRBJ1-2; tentative D call: TRBD1 (6 bases). Trimming removed 6 bases from V and 3 bases from J, with 14 bases in between. This CDR3 region has 14 residues. CDR1 is MRHNA, CDR2 SNTAGT, per germline.

The J gene is TRBJ2-1, the V gene TRBV5-1; possibly TRBD1 for D (5 bases). The V and J ends lost 0 bases and 7 bases respectively, with 14 bases between them. There are 15 residues in the CDR3. The germline CDR1 and CDR2 sequences are SGHRS and YFSETQ. The DNA for the CDR3 is TGCGCCAGCAGCTTGGAGTCAGGGTTTCGGAATGAGCAGTTCTTC. Its protein is CASSLESGFRNEQFF.

This clone has a handful of counts. V usage is TRBV6-5 and J usage is TRBJ1-1, with D possibly TRBD1 on 5 matching bases. This CDR3 contains 16 residues. Germline loops: CDR1 MNHEY, CDR2 SVGAGI. The V and J ends lost 2 bases and 4 bases respectively, with 17 bases between them. DNA of the CDR3: TGTGCCAGCAGTTACCCCGCGGGAGGGCAGGGCACTGAAGCTTTCTTT. It is translated as CASSYPAGGQGTEAFF.

This clone came up a few times. The chain employs TRBV6-1 and TRBJ1-6, with 8 positions matching TRBD1. Per the germline V gene, CDR1 is MNHNS and CDR2 is SASEGT. Trimming at V came to 7 bases and at J to 9 bases, leaving 2 bases not matched to a gene. The CDR3 has 12 amino acids. The CDR3 sequence: CASKTGGSPLHF. CDR3 coding DNA: TGTGCCAGCAAAACAGGGGGTTCACCCCTCCACTTT.

The chain carries TRBV5-4 and TRBJ1-1; no firm D call. The V gene's germline CDR1 is SGHNT and CDR2 YYREEE (reference sequence). The CDR3 is made up of 12 amino acids. V gave up 0 bases and J gave up 7 bases, with 7 bases separating them. This CDR3 is CASSLDSLEAFF. The CDR3 bases are TGTGCCAGCAGCTTGGACAGCCTTGAAGCTTTCTTT.